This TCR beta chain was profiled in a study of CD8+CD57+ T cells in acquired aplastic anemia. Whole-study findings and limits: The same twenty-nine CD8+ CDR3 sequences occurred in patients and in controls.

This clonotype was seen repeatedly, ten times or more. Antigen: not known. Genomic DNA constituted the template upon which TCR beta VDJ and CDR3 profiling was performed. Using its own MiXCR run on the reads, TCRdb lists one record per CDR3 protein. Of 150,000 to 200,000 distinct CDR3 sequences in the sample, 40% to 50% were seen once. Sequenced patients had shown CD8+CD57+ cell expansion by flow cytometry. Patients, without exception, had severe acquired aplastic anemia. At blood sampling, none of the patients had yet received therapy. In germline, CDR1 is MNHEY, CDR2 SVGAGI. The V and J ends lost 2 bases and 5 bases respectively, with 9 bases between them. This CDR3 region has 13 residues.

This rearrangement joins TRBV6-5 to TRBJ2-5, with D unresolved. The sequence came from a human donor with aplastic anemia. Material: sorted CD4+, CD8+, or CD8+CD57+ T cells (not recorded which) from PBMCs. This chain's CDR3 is CASSYEPAETQYF. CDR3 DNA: TGTGCCAGCAGTTACGAACCCGCGGAGACCCAGTACTTC.